This TCR beta chain was observed in a study of identical twins. TCRdb re-derived calls from the 5' RACE reads in MiXCR, one entry per CDR3 protein. The sample has some 1,700,000 distinct CDR3 sequences, under 35% seen once. Study-wide results and caveats: Modelling approaches yielded underestimates of out-of-frame TCR alpha sharing between monozygotic twins. Within beta out-of-frame sequences, the excess sharing observed between twins was weaker. Out-of-frame alpha sequences that twins shared showed excess low generation probability. Conclusions were based on cross-sectional statistical analysis, without following the same donors.

Trimming at V came to 2 bases and at J to 10 bases, leaving 11 bases not matched to a gene. From germline, CDR1 is DFQATT and CDR2 SNEGSKA (reference sequence). The CDR3 length is 16 residues. As concerns this clonotype: Its antigen is unknown.

V usage is TRBV20-1 and J usage is TRBJ2-1; 13 bases are shared with TRBD2. The sequence was collected from a newborn girl in good health. The sequencing sample was made of cord blood. CDR3: CSARRGRGLAGNEQFF. CDR3 coding DNA: TGCAGTGCTAGACGGGGTAGGGGACTAGCGGGGAACGAGCAGTTCTTC.